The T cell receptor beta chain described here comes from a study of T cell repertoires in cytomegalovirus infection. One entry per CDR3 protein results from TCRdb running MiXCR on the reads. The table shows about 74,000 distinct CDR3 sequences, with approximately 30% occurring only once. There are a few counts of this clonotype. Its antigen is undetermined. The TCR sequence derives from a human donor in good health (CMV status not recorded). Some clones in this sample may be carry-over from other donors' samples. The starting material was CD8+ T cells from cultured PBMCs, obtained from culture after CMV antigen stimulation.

The CDR3 region is CASSSRNTLQETQYF. The CDR3 DNA follows: TGTGCCAGTAGTTCCCGAAATACACTCCAAGAGACCCAGTACTTC. The chain carries TRBV19 and TRBJ2-5; D call uncertain. The CDR3 length is 15 residues. Deletions cut 5 bases from V and 1 base from J, with 14 bases between. Germline V gene data show CDR1 as LNHDA and CDR2 as SQIVND (reference sequence).